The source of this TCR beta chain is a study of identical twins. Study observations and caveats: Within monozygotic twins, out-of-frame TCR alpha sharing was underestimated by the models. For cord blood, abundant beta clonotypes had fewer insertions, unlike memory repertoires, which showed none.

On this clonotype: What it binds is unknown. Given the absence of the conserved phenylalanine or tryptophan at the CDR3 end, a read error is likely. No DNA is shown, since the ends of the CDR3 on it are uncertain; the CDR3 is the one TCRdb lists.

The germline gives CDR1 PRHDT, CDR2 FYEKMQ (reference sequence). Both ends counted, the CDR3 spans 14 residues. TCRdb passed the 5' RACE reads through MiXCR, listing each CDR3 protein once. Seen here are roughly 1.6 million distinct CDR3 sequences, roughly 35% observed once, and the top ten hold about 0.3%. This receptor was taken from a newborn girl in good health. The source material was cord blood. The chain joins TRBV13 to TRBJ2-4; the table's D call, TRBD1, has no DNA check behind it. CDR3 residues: CASSPRSPPTSSTS.